This paragraph reports one T cell receptor beta chain. Germline V gives CDR1 KGHSH, CDR2 LQKENI. The V and J ends lost 4 bases and 4 bases, in that order; junction bases with no gene match: 9. This CDR3 contains 15 residues. This entry belongs to a study of blood T cell repertoires in COVID-19. Study-level information: The samples span acute and convalescent COVID-19 from the United States, Italy and Spain. PBMCs, B-cell-depleted T cells, or T cells were the source of the cDNA or gDNA that made up the material.

Authors' methods: By means of reference gene primer amplification, nucleated cell counts were estimated. Assay: immunoSEQ multiplex PCR; the TCRdb copy retains only in-frame clones and omits some. V and J calls and clone size follow that table, whereas D and trimming were derived from the DNA. Here the sample spans some 190,000 clones, 80% to 90% being singletons. The sample was peripheral blood. This sequence was found in a woman at least 80 years old with acute or convalescent COVID-19. The genes are TRBV18 and TRBJ1-1; 7 positions match TRBD1. The CDR3 here is CASSRDRDSPTEAFF. CDR3 DNA: TGTGCCAGCTCACGAGACCGGGACAGCCCCACTGAAGCTTTCTTT.